Listed here are 19 T cell receptor beta chains from one sample, sequenced in a study of control samples from healthy donors and cancer patients. The repertoire was sequenced with immunoSEQ multiplex PCR; TCRdb's copy has only in-frame clones and lacks some. The data show 350,000 to 450,000 clones, 80% to 95% seen once. The source material was PBMCs. The receptor source for this set is a man in his forties with head and neck cancer.

In DNA form, the CDR3 reads TGCGCCAGCAGCCAAGATAGCAGGGGCTTCTACGAGCAGTACTTC. This translates into CASSQDSRGFYEQYF. This chain joins TRBV4-1 and TRBJ2-7; a weak D match, TRBD1 (6 bases). The CDR3 runs to 15 residues. Trimming stripped 0 bases from V and 3 bases from J, with 12 bases between. CDR1 is MGHRA and CDR2 is YSYEKL in the germline V gene.

This clone came up once. The rearrangement joins TRBV19 to TRBJ1-2, with a possible D match to TRBD1 (5 bases). Germline loops: CDR1 LNHDA, CDR2 SQIVND (reference sequence). The V gene lost 10 bases and the J gene lost 4 bases, with 10 bases spanning the gap. The CDR3 runs 11 residues. CDR3: CATGGSYGYTF. As DNA, the CDR3 is TGTGCCACGGGGGGGTCCTATGGCTACACCTTC. Full variable domain (rest looked up from reference TRBV19 and TRBJ1-2): DGGITQSPKYLFRKEGQNVTLSCEQNLNHDAMYWYRQDPGQGLRLIYYSQIVNDFQKGDIAEGYSVSREKKESFPLTVTSAQKNPTAFYLCATGGSYGYTFGSGTRLTVV.

This sequence joins TRBV29-1 and TRBJ2-6; unclear D gene. V was clipped by 7 bases and J by 0 bases, with 19 bases between them. The germline CDR1 and CDR2 sequences are SQVTM and ANQGSEA. The CDR3 runs to 17 residues. This CDR3 is CSAMTIPYPSGANVLTF. For the CDR3, the DNA is TGCAGCGCTATGACAATCCCCTATCCCTCTGGGGCCAACGTCCTGACTTTC.

This rearrangement joins TRBV27 to TRBJ2-3; D possibly corresponds to TRBD2 (6 bases). V dropped 4 bases and J dropped 0 bases, with 8 bases sitting between them. CDR3 size: 14 residues. Germline-derived CDR1 and CDR2 are MNHEY and SMNVEV (reference sequence). The CDR3 is CASSSSASTDTQYF. DNA of the CDR3: TGTGCCAGCAGTTCTAGCGCTAGCACAGATACGCAGTATTTT.

The V call is TRBV27, the J call TRBJ2-7, with a weak D call TRBD1 (5 bases). The germline CDR1 and CDR2 sequences are MNHEY and SMNVEV (reference sequence). This CDR3 has 14 amino acids. Trimming removed 3 bases at V and 3 bases at J, with 12 bases between. CDR3 DNA sequence: TGTGCCAGCAGTTTTCAGGGTGTTGGCTACGAGCAGTACTTC. Translated, it gives CASSFQGVGYEQYF.

The chain links TRBV7-2 to TRBJ2-5; 16 bases fit TRBD2. The CDR3 contains 18 residues. The V gene end was trimmed by 1 base and the J gene end by 5 bases; junction bases not matched to a gene: 7. Germline V gives CDR1 SGHTA, CDR2 FQGNSA. The CDR3 spells CASSLVGTSGGARETQYF. CDR3 DNA: TGTGCCAGCAGCTTAGTGGGGACTAGCGGGGGGGCCCGGGAGACCCAGTACTTC.

This clone was counted a few times. The chain joins TRBV19 to TRBJ1-4; D gene uncertain. The CDR3 length is 15 residues. Germline CDR1 LNHDA, CDR2 SQIVND (reference sequence). The V end was cut by 3 bases, the J end by 0 bases, with 8 bases between. The CDR3 here is CASSIEPATNEKLFF. CDR3 bases: TGTGCCAGTAGTATTGAGCCTGCAACTAATGAAAAACTGTTTTTT.

This clone was counted only a few times. The chain links TRBV24-1 to TRBJ1-2, with D perhaps matching TRBD1 (5 bases). The ends were cut back, 2 bases at V and 8 bases at J, with 17 bases in the middle. Germline V gene data show CDR1 as KGHDR and CDR2 as SFDVKD. The CDR3 has 15 amino acids. CDR3 sequence: CATSDSGTPSIGYTF. In nucleotides, the CDR3 is TGTGCCACCAGTGATTCCGGGACCCCCTCTATCGGCTACACCTTC.

This chain links TRBV28 with TRBJ1-6; 7 nucleotides match TRBD1. CDR1 and CDR2 from the germline V gene are MDHEN and SYDVKM. This CDR3 contains 15 residues. V lost 5 bases and J lost 7; bases outside the gene matches: 8. The CDR3 loop is CASSQTGTDNSPLHF. The CDR3 DNA reads as TGTGCCAGCAGTCAGACCGGGACAGACAATTCACCCCTCCACTTT.

This sequence joins TRBV28 and TRBJ1-1; 9 bases are a match to TRBD1. There are 14 residues in the CDR3. V dropped 4 bases and J dropped 1; count of bases not matched to a gene: 1. Germline V CDR1 and CDR2: MDHEN, SYDVKM. CDR3 region: CASSSTGGNTEAFF. The CDR3, as DNA: TGTGCCAGCAGTTCGACAGGGGGGAACACTGAAGCTTTCTTT. The full variable domain, completed using reference TRBV28 and TRBJ1-1, is DVKVTQSSRYLVKRTGEKVFLECVQDMDHENMFWYRQDPGLGLRLIYFSYDVKMKEKGDIPEGYSVSREKKERFSLILESASTNQTSMYLCASSSTGGNTEAFFGQGTRLTVV.

The chain links TRBV7-3 to TRBJ2-3; D is unclear. V lost 5 bases and J 5 bases, leaving 11 bases between the germline ends. There are 13 residues in the CDR3. The germline CDR1 and CDR2 sequences are SGHTA and FQGTGA. This CDR3 is CASSHSTIDTQYF. CDR3 nucleotides: TGTGCCAGCAGCCACAGTACAATAGATACGCAGTATTTT. Variable domain in full (rest from reference TRBV7-3 and TRBJ2-3): GAGVSQTPSNKVTEKGKYVELRCDPISGHTALYWYRQSLGQGPEFLIYFQGTGAADDSGLPNDRFFAVRPEGSVSTLKIQRTERGDSAVYLCASSHSTIDTQYFGPGTRLTVL.

This CDR3 is CASSAQNGANVLTF. The DNA for the CDR3 is TGTGCCAGCAGTGCCCAAAATGGGGCCAACGTCCTGACTTTC. The chain joins TRBV6-6 to TRBJ2-6; D gene unclear. The CDR3 runs 14 residues. Germline CDR1 MNHNY, CDR2 SVGAGI (reference sequence). V gave up 5 bases and J gave up 3 bases, with 8 bases separating them.

CDR3 sequence reads: CASRAARGRDEQFF. The CDR3 DNA reads as TGTGCCAGCAGGGCTGCACGAGGTAGGGATGAGCAGTTCTTC. This chain uses TRBV6-5 with TRBJ2-1; D unclear. CDR3 length: 14 residues. The V and J ends lost 6 bases and 8 bases respectively, with 17 bases between them. Germline V gene lookup returns CDR1 MNHEY and CDR2 SVGAGI.

The V gene is TRBV10-2, the J gene TRBJ2-5; no clear D gene. V dropped 2 bases and J dropped 3 bases, with 4 bases sitting between them. The germline V gene has CDR1 WSHSY and CDR2 SAAADI. The CDR3 spans 12 residues. In nucleotides, the CDR3 is TGCGCCAGCAGTGAGCCGGAAGAGACCCAGTACTTC. Amino acid sequence: CASSEPEETQYF.

V usage is TRBV6-4 and J usage is TRBJ2-7; D is perhaps TRBD1 or TRBD2 (5 bases each). Trimming left V 5 bases short and J 2 bases short, with 16 bases between. This CDR3 has 15 amino acids. Germline assignment: CDR1 MRHNA and CDR2 SNTAGT. This CDR3 reads CASSQDGEGPYEQYF. As DNA, the CDR3 is TGTGCCAGCAGTCAGGACGGAGAGGGGCCCTACGAGCAGTACTTC.

This clone was counted ten times or more. The chain links TRBV2 to TRBJ2-7; D may be TRBD1 (6 bases). The CDR3 is 14 amino acids. CDR1 and CDR2 (germline): SNHLY, FYNNEI. With 5 bases removed from V and 0 bases from J, the gap between germline ends came to 11 bases. The CDR3 DNA sequence: TGTGCCAGCAGTATCTACAGGGACTCCTACGAGCAGTACTTC. Amino acid sequence: CASSIYRDSYEQYF.

The chain combines TRBV7-2 with TRBJ1-3; TRBD1 matches 8 bases. There are 16 residues in the CDR3. Germline V gene data show CDR1 as SGHTA and CDR2 as FQGNSA. V shed 1 base, J shed 4 bases, and the junction held 6 bases outside the gene matches. CDR3 sequence: CASSLVSGGLGNTIYF. In DNA, the CDR3 is TGTGCCAGCAGCTTAGTTTCAGGGGGCCTAGGAAACACCATATATTTT.

Note on this clone: Other DNA sequences from this sample encode an identical CDR3 as well. V and J are TRBV7-3 and TRBJ2-1, with D unresolved. The CDR3 has 14 amino acids. Germline-derived CDR1 and CDR2 are SGHTA and FQGTGA. The ends were cut back, 0 bases at V and 4 bases at J, with 7 bases in the middle. As DNA, the CDR3 is TGTGCCAGCAGCTTAACGGGAAGTTACAATGAGCAGTTCTTC. Protein sequence: CASSLTGSYNEQFF. The full variable domain, its missing parts supplied by reference TRBV7-3 and TRBJ2-1, is GAGVSQTPSNKVTEKGKYVELRCDPISGHTALYWYRQSLGQGPEFLIYFQGTGAADDSGLPNDRFFAVRPEGSVSTLKIQRTERGDSAVYLCASSLTGSYNEQFFGPGTRLTVL.

The chain combines TRBV19 with TRBJ1-2; D is unclear. The CDR3 contains 12 residues. Germline loops: CDR1 LNHDA, CDR2 SQIVND (reference sequence). With 7 bases removed from V and 8 bases from J, the gap between germline ends came to 14 bases. CDR3 sequence (DNA): TGTGCCAGTAAGGGCAGGAATTACGGCTACACCTTC. Its translation is CASKGRNYGYTF.